The clone carrying this TCR beta chain showed up just once. Trimming left V 5 bases short and J 7 bases short, with 17 bases between. The germline V gene encodes CDR1 MNHEY and CDR2 SMNVEV (reference sequence). The CDR3 totals 15 residues. Seattle patients were enrolled while actively infected and followed longitudinally. This sample is drawn from a study of blood T cell repertoires in COVID-19. For the study at large: In each case, the material was cDNA or gDNA derived from T cells, B-cell-depleted T cells, or PBMCs.

The assay was immunoSEQ multiplex PCR, and TCRdb's table has in-frame clones only and misses some. The sample shows a few hundred thousand clones, around 87% of them seen only once. Sequences were obtained from peripheral blood. The chain uses TRBV27 and TRBJ1-4, with TRBD1 as a possible D gene (5 bases). This receptor was taken from a woman aged 25 to 39 with COVID-19, enrolled during active disease. CDR3 protein: CASSPQGGETEKLFF. The CDR3 DNA follows: TGTGCCAGCAGTCCCCAGGGAGGGGAGACTGAAAAACTGTTTTTT.